What follows describes a single T cell receptor beta chain. No antigen is known for it. There are no base qualities to consult, and no much larger clone falls within one base. There are 16 amino acids in the CDR3, from cysteine to phenylalanine inclusive. This entry keeps only the CDR3 DNA: 48 bases, framed from base 1. Between the V and J ends, shortened by 3 bases and 2 bases respectively, the junction contains 11 bases. Based on the germline V gene (reference sequence), the CDR1 and CDR2 sequences are SEHNR and FQNEAQ. The library was obtained by multiplex PCR. Sequencing used an Illumina HiSeq 4000. CDR3 regions were amplified by Arm-PCR with iRepertoire HTBI primers to construct TCR beta libraries. Before sequencing, the PCR products underwent gel purification. From the authors' description of their analysis: Gene usage analysis of CDR3 amino acid clonotypes used the roughly 60 TRBV and 14 TRBJ segments found across samples. Filtered high-quality paired reads were merged into contigs using COPE and FqMerger. BLAST was used to align contigs to IMGT TRBV, TRBD and TRBJ reference genes, with CDR3 defined following IMGT. Any clonotype with a frequency above 0.1% was counted as a highly expanded clone. Repertoire diversity was measured by Shannon entropy, and V-J evenness by the Gini coefficient. Clonotypes shared by more than one individual were considered public. TCRdb reworked the public reads: Q25 trimming with fastp, MiXCR clone assembly, productive beta chains retained. All rows with the same CDR3 protein become a single entry with the most common DNA and genes. None of the V and J calls come from the authors' own analysis; TCRdb made them. Across this sample there are 300,000 to 500,000 distinct CDR3 sequences, with about 20% seen only once. Under 25% of the sample lies in the top ten.

The time point label for this specimen denotes: persistent/refractory GD, antithyroid drugs over 5 years with positive TRAb. RNA was extracted from PBMCs in TRIzol for both TCR sequencing and RNA sequencing. The diagnosis of Graves' disease was made according to American Thyroid Association guidelines. Patients for the study were recruited at an endocrinology department in Xi'an, China. Each patient gave approximately 9.7 milliliters of peripheral blood, collected in an EDTA anticoagulant tube. Ficoll Paque Plus density gradient separation was used to isolate PBMCs, and no further T cell sorting was done. An Agilent 2100 Bioanalyzer and agarose gel were used to check RNA quality, while a NanoDrop 2000 measured RNA concentration. The sample belongs to a study of regulatory T cells in long-lasting Graves disease (dated by TCRdb to the early 2020s). Concerning the study at large: Persistent Graves' disease was defined as antithyroid drug treatment for over 5 years with persistently positive TSH receptor autoantibodies. In the clinical cohort, patients with persistent Graves' disease had used antithyroid drugs for an average of roughly 10 years. This study used TCR sequencing and RNA sequencing of peripheral blood to compare persistent Graves' disease patients against newly diagnosed Graves' disease patients. A total of about 35 samples underwent TCR sequencing, from around 13 patients with persistent Graves' disease and 20 or so patients with newly diagnosed Graves' disease. The study was registered as a clinical trial and conducted in China. What the authors observed across the whole study: TRBV28, TRBJ1-2 and TRBJ2-5 were preferentially used in persistent disease, while TRBV20-1 and TRBJ2-1 were favored in newly diagnosed disease. The small sample size was acknowledged by the authors as a limitation that may reduce accuracy. A larger number of public clonotypes was shared among persistent patients (approximately 3,000) than among newly diagnosed patients (over 850). Peripheral blood alone was examined, since thyroid tissue, which constituted the primary lesion, could not be accessed. Compared with newly diagnosed patients, persistent Graves' disease patients had lower TCR Shannon entropy and fewer highly expanded clones, which suggests clonal expansion. Sequencing and analysis were limited to the TCR beta chain.

The clonotype comes from a female donor with Graves disease. Material: peripheral blood mononuclear cells (PBMCs), obtained when the disease was refractory, from a patient treated with antithyroid drugs. The chain links TRBV7-9 with TRBJ2-6; tentative D gene TRBD2, with 6 bases matching. The nucleotide sequence is given as TGTGCCAGCAGCTTGGGCGGAGGGGCTGGGGCCAACGTCCTGACTTTC. This gives the protein CASSLGGGAGANVLTF. With the rest looked up from the reference TRBV7-9 and TRBJ2-6 genes rather than sequenced, the full variable domain is DTGVSQNPRHKITKRGQNVTFRCDPISEHNRLYWYRQTLGQGPEFLTYFQNEAQLEKSRLLSDRFSAERPKGSFSTLEIQRTEQGDSAMYLCASSLGGGAGANVLTFGAGSRLTVL.